The rows below give T cell receptor beta chains drawn from one sample of a study of T cell responses to AZD1222 COVID-19 vaccine. The method was immunoSEQ multiplex PCR; TCRdb's version includes in-frame clones alone and lacks a portion of them. The profile shows some 120,000 clones, around 94% of them singletons. Source: peripheral blood, taken on day 0 of AZD1222 vaccination. The receptors shown here come from an adult in good health. The conserved cysteine and the conserved F or W are not part of the CDR3 here. A D gene is named only where the DNA matches it firmly. The size field is filled for only some rows; it gives once, few, many or a size class.

j_call | v_call | d_call | clone_size | cdr3_aa
TRBJ2-1 | TRBV29-1 | TRBD2 | . | SVRTSEYNEQF
TRBJ1-1 | TRBV28 | . | . | ASRAPFMNTEAF
TRBJ2-7 | TRBV5-5 | . | few | ASALAAVSSYEQY
TRBJ2-5 | TRBV5-1 | . | . | ASSLIPLAMETQY
TRBJ2-7 | TRBV6-2/TRBV6-3 | TRBD2 | few | ASSYKVSGTAHEQY
TRBJ1-3 | TRBV28 | . | . | ASSSQTASGNTIY
TRBJ2-5 | TRBV11-2 | TRBD2 | . | ASGLAGTVAQY
TRBJ2-7 | TRBV2 | . | . | ASGGGSYEQY
TRBJ1-4 | TRBV29-1 | . | . | SVAYGATNEKLF
TRBJ2-7 | TRBV5-1 | TRBD2 | . | ASSLVVSGAYEQY
TRBJ1-2 | TRBV2 | . | . | ASSDDGGGGEGYT
TRBJ2-5 | TRBV18 | TRBD2 | . | ASSPLAGGIGETQY
TRBJ2-7 | TRBV5-1 | TRBD1 | . | ASSYLPGQGANDEQY
TRBJ2-7 | TRBV7-6 | . | once | ASSLAWGALTYEQY